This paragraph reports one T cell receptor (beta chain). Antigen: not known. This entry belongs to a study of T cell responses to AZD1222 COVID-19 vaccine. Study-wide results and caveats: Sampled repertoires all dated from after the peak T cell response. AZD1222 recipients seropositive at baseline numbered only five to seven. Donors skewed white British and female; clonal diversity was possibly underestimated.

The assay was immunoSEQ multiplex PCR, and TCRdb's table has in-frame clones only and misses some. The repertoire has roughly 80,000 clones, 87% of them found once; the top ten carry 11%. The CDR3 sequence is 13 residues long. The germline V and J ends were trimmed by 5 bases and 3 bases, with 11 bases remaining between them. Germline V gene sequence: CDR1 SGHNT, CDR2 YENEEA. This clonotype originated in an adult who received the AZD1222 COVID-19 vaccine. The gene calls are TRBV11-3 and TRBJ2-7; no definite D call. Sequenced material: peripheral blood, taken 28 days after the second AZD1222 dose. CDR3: CASSDTINYEQYF. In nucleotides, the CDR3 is TGTGCCAGCAGCGACACCATCAACTACGAGCAGTACTTC.